This T cell receptor beta chain was obtained from a study of graft-versus-host responses after intestinal transplantation. Germline trimming cut 3 bases from V and 3 bases from J; bases unmatched to any gene: 3. The V gene's germline CDR1 is MNHEY and CDR2 SMNVEV (reference sequence). The CDR3 consists of 15 residues. Sequenced by immunoSEQ multiplex PCR; TCRdb stores in-frame clones only, minus some. The sample comprises 40,000 to 60,000 clones, 70% to 85% of which are singletons, and less than 0.55% rests with the top ten. With regard to this clone: As yet, its antigen is unknown.

This receptor was identified in a human donor who was the organ donor for an intestinal transplant. This chain uses TRBV27 with TRBJ2-3; 10 positions agree with TRBD1. Material: unstimulated CD4+ T cells sorted from spleen or lymph node cells, obtained before transplant. CDR3 sequence reads: CASSFGTGATDTQYF. CDR3 DNA sequence: TGTGCCAGCAGTTTTGGGACAGGGGCGACAGATACGCAGTATTTT.